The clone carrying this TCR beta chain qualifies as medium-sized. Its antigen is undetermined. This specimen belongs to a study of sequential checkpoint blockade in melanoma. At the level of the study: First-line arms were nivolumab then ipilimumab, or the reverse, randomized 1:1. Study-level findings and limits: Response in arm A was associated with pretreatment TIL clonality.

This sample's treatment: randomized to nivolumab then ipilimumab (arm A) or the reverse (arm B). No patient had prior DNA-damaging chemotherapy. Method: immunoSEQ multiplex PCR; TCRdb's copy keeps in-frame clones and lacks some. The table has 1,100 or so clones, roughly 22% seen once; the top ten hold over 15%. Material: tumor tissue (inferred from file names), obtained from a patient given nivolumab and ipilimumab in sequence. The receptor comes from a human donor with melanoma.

The DNA of the CDR3 is TGTGCCAGCAGCGCGGGACTAGCGGGGGGGCCGGACACCGGGGAGCTGTTTTTT. This encodes CASSAGLAGGPDTGELFF. The chain links TRBV11-3 to TRBJ2-2; the match to TRBD2 covers 16 bases. The CDR3 is made up of 18 amino acids. V was pared by 5 bases and J by 3 bases, with 6 bases of the junction left unmatched. Germline loops: CDR1 SGHNT, CDR2 YENEEA. The full variable domain, in which reference TRBV11-3 and TRBJ2-2 provide the parts outside the CDR3, is EAGVVQSPRYKIIEKKQPVAFWCNPISGHNTLYWYLQNLGQGPELLIRYENEEAVDDSQLPKDRFSAERLKGVDSTLKIQPAELGDSAVYLCASSAGLAGGPDTGELFFGEGSRLTVL.